This is a list of T cell receptor beta chains from one sample in a study of beta chain features in type 1 diabetes. The assay was immunoSEQ multiplex PCR, and TCRdb's table has in-frame clones only and misses some. This table holds about 140,000 clones, 6.9% found once. Sequencing was done on a sample of central memory CD4+ T cells from blood. The receptors were gathered from a woman in her twenties or thirties in good health. CDR3s include the opening cysteine and the closing phenylalanine or tryptophan. Each record gives: V gene, J gene, D gene, clone size, CDR3 DNA, CDR3 protein. The D gene is left open where the match is weak. Not every row has a clone size; where given, it reads once, few, many or a size class.

v_call: TRBV9; j_call: TRBJ2-1; d_call: -; clone_size: few; cdr3_nt: TGTGCCAGCAGCGCCAGGATAACCTACAATGAGCAGTTCTTC; cdr3_aa: CASSARITYNEQFF
v_call: TRBV7-3; j_call: TRBJ2-1; d_call: -; clone_size: many; cdr3_nt: TGTGCCAGCAGCTTAAACACCAACAATGAGCAGTTCTTC; cdr3_aa: CASSLNTNNEQFF
v_call: TRBV2; j_call: TRBJ2-4; d_call: -; clone_size: many; cdr3_nt: TGTGCCAGCAGCCAGTCCGGGACACTAATAGCCAAAAACATTCAGTACTTC; cdr3_aa: CASSQSGTLIAKNIQYF
v_call: TRBV7-8; j_call: TRBJ2-3; d_call: -; clone_size: -; cdr3_nt: TGTGCCAGCAGCTTAGGGACAACAGGGTCGGATACGCAGTATTTT; cdr3_aa: CASSLGTTGSDTQYF
v_call: TRBV7-6; j_call: TRBJ2-7; d_call: TRBD2; clone_size: few; cdr3_nt: TGTGCCAGCAGCTTAGGAGCGGGAGGGTCCTACGAGCAGTACTTC; cdr3_aa: CASSLGAGGSYEQYF
v_call: TRBV5-4; j_call: TRBJ2-2; d_call: TRBD2; clone_size: few; cdr3_nt: TGTGCCAGCAGCTCGGAAGCGGGGACCGGGGAGCTGTTTTTT; cdr3_aa: CASSSEAGTGELFF
v_call: TRBV11-2; j_call: TRBJ2-7; d_call: -; clone_size: -; cdr3_nt: TGTGCCAGCAGCTTCGTAGAGAGAGGCGAGCAGTACTTC; cdr3_aa: CASSFVERGEQYF
v_call: TRBV4-2; j_call: TRBJ2-3; d_call: TRBD2; clone_size: many; cdr3_nt: TGTGCCAGCAGCCAAGATCAACTAGCGGGTACCTCAGATACGCAGTATTTT; cdr3_aa: CASSQDQLAGTSDTQYF
v_call: TRBV7-3; j_call: TRBJ2-7; d_call: -; clone_size: many; cdr3_nt: TGTGCCAGCAGCCCCCCGGGGGGCCGGGAGCAGTACTTC; cdr3_aa: CASSPPGGREQYF
v_call: TRBV5-5; j_call: TRBJ2-6; d_call: -; clone_size: -; cdr3_nt: TGTGCCAGCAGCCCCGCTGGGGCCGGGGCCAACGTCCTGACTTTC; cdr3_aa: CASSPAGAGANVLTF
v_call: TRBV19; j_call: TRBJ1-2; d_call: -; clone_size: few; cdr3_nt: TGTGCCAGTAGGACACAGGGCTATGATGGCTACACCTTC; cdr3_aa: CASRTQGYDGYTF
v_call: TRBV7-2; j_call: TRBJ2-3; d_call: -; clone_size: few; cdr3_nt: TGTGCCAGCAGCTCCTGGGGGGAGATCGCAGATACGCAGTATTTT; cdr3_aa: CASSSWGEIADTQYF
v_call: TRBV6-1; j_call: TRBJ1-2; d_call: -; clone_size: -; cdr3_nt: TGTGCCAGCAGTCAGAACTATGGCTACACCTTC; cdr3_aa: CASSQNYGYTF
v_call: TRBV28; j_call: TRBJ2-7; d_call: TRBD2; clone_size: many; cdr3_nt: TGTGCCAGCAGTTTGACCGGACTAGCGGGTGAGCAGTACTTC; cdr3_aa: CASSLTGLAGEQYF
v_call: TRBV7-2; j_call: TRBJ1-1; d_call: TRBD1; clone_size: -; cdr3_nt: TGTGCCACTCGGGGTACAGGGGGGTTTCTGGCTGAAGCTTTCTTT; cdr3_aa: CATRGTGGFLAEAFF
v_call: TRBV7-2; j_call: TRBJ1-1; d_call: TRBD1; clone_size: -; cdr3_nt: TGTGCCAGCAGCTCCAATGGACAGGGAGTGAACACTGAAGCTTTCTTT; cdr3_aa: CASSSNGQGVNTEAFF
v_call: TRBV4-3; j_call: TRBJ2-2; d_call: TRBD2; clone_size: many; cdr3_nt: TGCGCCAGCAGCCAACTAGCGGTGACCGGGGAGCTGTTTTTT; cdr3_aa: CASSQLAVTGELFF
v_call: TRBV29-1; j_call: TRBJ2-1; d_call: -; clone_size: few; cdr3_nt: TGCAGCGTTGGGGGCCGTTCGGGGGATGTATACAATGAGCAGTTCTTC; cdr3_aa: CSVGGRSGDVYNEQFF